This entry is about one TCR beta chain. This same CDR3 is encoded by further DNA sequences in the sample. This record belongs to a study of shared clonotypes between healthy human individuals. CDR3 size: 15 residues. Trimming removed 1 base from V and 3 bases from J; junction bases left unmatched: 3. The germline gives CDR1 LGHNA, CDR2 YSLEER. Clones were sequenced by immunoSEQ multiplex PCR, and TCRdb holds only the in-frame ones, with some missing. The data hold some 2 million clones, with approximately 94% observed a single time. Naive CD8 cells comprised CD45RO-negative, CCR7-positively selected cells, excluding terminally differentiated effector memory CD45RA+ cells.

This TCR derives from a man between 18 and 35 years old in good health. The chain is built from TRBV4-3 and TRBJ2-7, with 10 bases fitting TRBD2. Sequencing was performed on naive CD8+ T cells sorted from blood. CDR3 in amino acids: CASSQGVAGGYEQYF. CDR3 DNA: TGCGCCAGCAGCCAAGGGGTAGCGGGGGGCTACGAGCAGTACTTC.